This T cell receptor beta chain was sequenced during a study of T cell repertoires in cytomegalovirus infection. TCRdb ran MiXCR on the reads and lists one entry per CDR3 protein. The table has about 740,000 distinct CDR3 sequences, about 33% seen once; the top ten hold around a sixth. The CDR3 has 15 amino acids. V gave up 3 bases and J gave up 0 bases, with 12 bases separating them. To note about this clonotype: Its antigen is still unknown.

This chain connects TRBV12-3 or TRBV12-4 to TRBJ2-7, with D possibly being TRBD1 or TRBD2 (5 bases each). This clonotype was sampled from a human donor in good health (CMV status not recorded). Some clones in this sample may be carry-over from other donors' samples. This sample comprised cultured PBMCs, obtained from culture after CMV antigen stimulation. This CDR3 is CASSFSGLASYEQYF. The CDR3 nucleotides are TGTGCCAGCAGTTTTTCGGGGCTAGCCTCCTACGAGCAGTACTTC.